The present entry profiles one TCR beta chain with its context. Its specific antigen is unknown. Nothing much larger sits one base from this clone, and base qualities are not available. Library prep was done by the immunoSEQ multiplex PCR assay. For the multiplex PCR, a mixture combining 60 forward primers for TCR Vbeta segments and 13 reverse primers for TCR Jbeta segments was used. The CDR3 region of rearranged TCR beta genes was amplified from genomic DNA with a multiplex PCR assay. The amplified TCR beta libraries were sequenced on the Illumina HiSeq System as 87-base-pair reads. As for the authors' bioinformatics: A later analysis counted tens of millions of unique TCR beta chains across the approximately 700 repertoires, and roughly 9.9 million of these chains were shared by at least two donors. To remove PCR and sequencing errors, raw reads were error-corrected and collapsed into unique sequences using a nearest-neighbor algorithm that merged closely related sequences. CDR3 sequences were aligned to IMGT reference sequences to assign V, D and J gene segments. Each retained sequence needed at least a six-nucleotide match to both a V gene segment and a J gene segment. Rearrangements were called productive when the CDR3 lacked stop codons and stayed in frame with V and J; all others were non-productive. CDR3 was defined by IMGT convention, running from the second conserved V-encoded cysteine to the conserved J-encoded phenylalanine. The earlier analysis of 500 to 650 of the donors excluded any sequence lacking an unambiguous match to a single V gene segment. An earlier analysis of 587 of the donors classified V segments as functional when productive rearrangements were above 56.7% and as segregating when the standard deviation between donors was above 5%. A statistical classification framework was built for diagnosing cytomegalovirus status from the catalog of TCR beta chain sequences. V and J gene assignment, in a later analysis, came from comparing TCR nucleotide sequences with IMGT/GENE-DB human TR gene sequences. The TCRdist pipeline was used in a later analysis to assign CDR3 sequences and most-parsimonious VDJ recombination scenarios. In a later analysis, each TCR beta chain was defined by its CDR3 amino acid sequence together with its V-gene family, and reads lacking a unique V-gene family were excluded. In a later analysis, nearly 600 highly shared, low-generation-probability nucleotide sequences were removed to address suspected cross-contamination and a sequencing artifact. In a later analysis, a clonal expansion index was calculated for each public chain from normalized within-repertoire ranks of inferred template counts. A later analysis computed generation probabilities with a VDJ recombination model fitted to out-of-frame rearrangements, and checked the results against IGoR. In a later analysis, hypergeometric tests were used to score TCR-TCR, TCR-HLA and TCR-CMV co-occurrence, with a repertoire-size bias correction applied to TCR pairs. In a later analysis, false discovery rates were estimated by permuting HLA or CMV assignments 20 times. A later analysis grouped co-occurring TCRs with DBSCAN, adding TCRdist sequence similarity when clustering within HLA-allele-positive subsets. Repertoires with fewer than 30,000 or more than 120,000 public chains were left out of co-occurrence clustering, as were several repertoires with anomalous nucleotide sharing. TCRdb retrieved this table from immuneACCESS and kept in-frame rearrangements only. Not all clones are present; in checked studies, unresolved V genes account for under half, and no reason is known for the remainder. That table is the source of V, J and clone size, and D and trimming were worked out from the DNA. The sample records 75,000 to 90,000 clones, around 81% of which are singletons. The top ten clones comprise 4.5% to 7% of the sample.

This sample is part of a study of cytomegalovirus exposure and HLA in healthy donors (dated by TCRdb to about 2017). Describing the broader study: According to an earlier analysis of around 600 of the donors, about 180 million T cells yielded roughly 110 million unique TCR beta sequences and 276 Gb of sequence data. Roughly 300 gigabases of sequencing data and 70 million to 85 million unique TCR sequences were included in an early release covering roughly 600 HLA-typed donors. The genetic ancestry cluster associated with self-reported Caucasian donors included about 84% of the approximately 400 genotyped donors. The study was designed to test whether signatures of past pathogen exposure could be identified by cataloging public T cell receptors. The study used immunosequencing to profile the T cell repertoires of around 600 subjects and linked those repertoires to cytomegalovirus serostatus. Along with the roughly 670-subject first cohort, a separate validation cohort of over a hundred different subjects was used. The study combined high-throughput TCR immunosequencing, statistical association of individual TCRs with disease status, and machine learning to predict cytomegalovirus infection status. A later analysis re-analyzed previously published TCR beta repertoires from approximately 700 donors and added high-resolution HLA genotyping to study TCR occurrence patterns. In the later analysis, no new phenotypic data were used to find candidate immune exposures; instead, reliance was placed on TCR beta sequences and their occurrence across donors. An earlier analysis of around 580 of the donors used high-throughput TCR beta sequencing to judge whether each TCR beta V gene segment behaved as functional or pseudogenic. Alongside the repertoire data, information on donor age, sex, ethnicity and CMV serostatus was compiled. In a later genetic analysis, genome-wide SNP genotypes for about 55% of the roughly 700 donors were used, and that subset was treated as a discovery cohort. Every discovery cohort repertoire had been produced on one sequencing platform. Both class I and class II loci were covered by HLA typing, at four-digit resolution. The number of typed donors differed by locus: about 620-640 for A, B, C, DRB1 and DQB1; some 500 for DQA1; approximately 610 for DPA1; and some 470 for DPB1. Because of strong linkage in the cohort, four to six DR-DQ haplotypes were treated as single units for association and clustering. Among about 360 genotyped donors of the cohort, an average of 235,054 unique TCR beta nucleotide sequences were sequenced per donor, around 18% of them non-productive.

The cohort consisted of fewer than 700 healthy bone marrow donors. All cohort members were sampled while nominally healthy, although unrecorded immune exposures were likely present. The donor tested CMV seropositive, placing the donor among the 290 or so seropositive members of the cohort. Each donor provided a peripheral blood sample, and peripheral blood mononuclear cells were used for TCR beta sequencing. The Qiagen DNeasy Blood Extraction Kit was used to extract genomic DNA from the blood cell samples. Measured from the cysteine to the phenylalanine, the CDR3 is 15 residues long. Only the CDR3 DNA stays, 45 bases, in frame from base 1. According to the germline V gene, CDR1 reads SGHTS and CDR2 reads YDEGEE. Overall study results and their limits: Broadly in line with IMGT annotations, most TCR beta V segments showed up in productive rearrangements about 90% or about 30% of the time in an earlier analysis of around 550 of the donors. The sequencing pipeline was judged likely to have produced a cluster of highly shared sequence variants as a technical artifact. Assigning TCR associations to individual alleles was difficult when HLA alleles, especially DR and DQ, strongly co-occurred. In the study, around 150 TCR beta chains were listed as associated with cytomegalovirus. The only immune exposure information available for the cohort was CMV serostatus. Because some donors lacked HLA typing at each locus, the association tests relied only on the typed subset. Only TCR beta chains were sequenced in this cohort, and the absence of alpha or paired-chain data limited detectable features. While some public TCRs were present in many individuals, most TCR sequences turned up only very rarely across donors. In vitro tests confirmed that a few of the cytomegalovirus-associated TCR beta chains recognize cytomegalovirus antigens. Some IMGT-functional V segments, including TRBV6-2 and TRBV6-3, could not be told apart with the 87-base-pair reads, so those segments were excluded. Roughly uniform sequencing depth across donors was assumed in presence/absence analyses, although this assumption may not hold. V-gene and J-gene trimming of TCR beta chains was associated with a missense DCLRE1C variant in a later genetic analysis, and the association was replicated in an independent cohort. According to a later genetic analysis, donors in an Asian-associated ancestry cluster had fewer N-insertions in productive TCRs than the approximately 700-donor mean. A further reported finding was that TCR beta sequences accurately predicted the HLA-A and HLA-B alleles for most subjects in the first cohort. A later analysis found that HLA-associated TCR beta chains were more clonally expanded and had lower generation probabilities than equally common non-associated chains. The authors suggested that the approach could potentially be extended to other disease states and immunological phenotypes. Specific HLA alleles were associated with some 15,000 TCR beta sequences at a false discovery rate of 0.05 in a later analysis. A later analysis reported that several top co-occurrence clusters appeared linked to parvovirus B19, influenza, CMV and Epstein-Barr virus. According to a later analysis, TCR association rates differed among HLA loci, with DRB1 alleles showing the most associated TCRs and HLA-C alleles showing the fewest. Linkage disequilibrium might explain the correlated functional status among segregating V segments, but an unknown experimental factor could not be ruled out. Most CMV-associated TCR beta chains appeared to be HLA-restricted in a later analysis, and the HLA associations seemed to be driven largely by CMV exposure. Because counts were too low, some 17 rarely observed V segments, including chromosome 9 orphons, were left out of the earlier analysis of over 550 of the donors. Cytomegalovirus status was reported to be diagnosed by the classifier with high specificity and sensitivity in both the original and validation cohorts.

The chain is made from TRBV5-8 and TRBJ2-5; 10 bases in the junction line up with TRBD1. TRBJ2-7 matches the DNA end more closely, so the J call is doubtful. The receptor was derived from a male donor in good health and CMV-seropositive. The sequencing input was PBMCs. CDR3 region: CASSRRTGGYYEQYF. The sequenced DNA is TGTGCCAGCAGCAGAAGGACAGGGGGTTACTACGAGCAGTACTTC.